This TCR beta chain came from a study of T-cell reconstitution after alpha-beta-depleted transplantation in children (TCRdb year 2016). Study-wide context: T-cell immune reconstitution after TCRalphabeta/CD19-depleted allogeneic hematopoietic cell transplantation in children was quantitatively tracked in the study by means of TCR repertoire profiling.

With respect to this clonotype: There is no known antigen for this receptor. Per-base quality was not reported, and no clone a single base away is much larger than it.

Including the terminal cysteine and phenylalanine, the CDR3 comprises 16 residues. Only the CDR3 DNA is retained, 48 bases long and in frame from the first base. Ends trimmed: V by 2 bases, J by 10 bases; bases unmatched to a gene: 13. CDR1 MDHEN and CDR2 SYDVKM were looked up in the germline V gene. To prepare the library, PCR was applied. The sequencer was an Illumina HiSeq 2500. TCR libraries were prepared with molecular barcoding, using unique molecular identifiers to normalize TCRbeta repertoire quantification. TCRdb cleaned the public reads at Q25 with fastp, built clones with MiXCR and kept in-frame beta chains. Each CDR3 protein gets just one entry, which takes the most common genes and DNA from the rows behind it. Present in this sample are some 490,000 distinct CDR3 sequences, under 15% of which were seen just once. Around 5.8% of the sample is held by the ten biggest clonotypes.

The material was PBMCs from the stem cell graft donor, obtained from the stem cell graft. Recombination joined TRBV28 with TRBJ2-1, with 8 central nucleotides matching TRBD2. The origin of this receptor is a human donor who donated a stem cell graft to a child with combined immunodeficiency. The DNA reads TGTGCCAGCAGTTTAACGATAGCGGGGTTCCCGAGGGAGCAGTTCTTC. It translates to CASSLTIAGFPREQFF.